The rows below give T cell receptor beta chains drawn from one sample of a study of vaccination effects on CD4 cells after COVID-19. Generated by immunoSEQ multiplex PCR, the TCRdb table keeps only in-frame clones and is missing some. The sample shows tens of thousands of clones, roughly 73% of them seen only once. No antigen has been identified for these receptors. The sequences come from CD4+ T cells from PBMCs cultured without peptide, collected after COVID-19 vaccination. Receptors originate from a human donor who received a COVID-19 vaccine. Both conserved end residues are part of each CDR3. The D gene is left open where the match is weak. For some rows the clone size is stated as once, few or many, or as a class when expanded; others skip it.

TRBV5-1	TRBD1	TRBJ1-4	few	TGCGCCAGCAGCTGTACCGGGACAGGGCTAAAACTGTTTTTT	CASSCTGTGLKLFF
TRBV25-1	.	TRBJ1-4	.	TGTGCCAGCAGGGGGGAGGGGCTGTTTTTT	CASRGEGLFF
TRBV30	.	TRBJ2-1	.	TGTGCCTGGAGTCGCGGGAACTACAATGAGCAGTTCTTC	CAWSRGNYNEQFF
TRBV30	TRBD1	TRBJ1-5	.	TGTGCCTGGCAGACAGGGTCTAGCAATCAGCCCCAGCATTTT	CAWQTGSSNQPQHF
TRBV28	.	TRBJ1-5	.	TGTGCCAGCAGTTTGAGGCGGCAGCCCCAGCATTTT	CASSLRRQPQHF
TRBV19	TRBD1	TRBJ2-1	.	TGTGCCGGAAGGGGTAGGGGGCTAGCCAGGTCAGGGTACAATGAGCAGTTCTTC	CAGRGRGLARSGYNEQFF
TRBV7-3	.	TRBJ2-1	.	TGTGCCAGCAGCCTAGGCCTAGGAGGGGTCTACAATGAGCAGTTCTTC	CASSLGLGGVYNEQFF
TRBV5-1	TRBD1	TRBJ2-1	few	TGCGCCAGCAGACCAGACAGGGCCTCCTACAATGAGCAGTTCTTC	CASRPDRASYNEQFF
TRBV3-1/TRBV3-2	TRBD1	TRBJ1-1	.	TGTGCCAGCAGCCCTTTCACGGGACAGTTGAACACTGAAGCTTTCTTT	CASSPFTGQLNTEAFF
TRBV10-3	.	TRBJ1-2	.	TGTGCCACCACCCAGGACATACTGGGTGGCTACACCTTC	CATTQDILGGYTF
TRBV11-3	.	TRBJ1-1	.	TGTGCCAGCAGCTTAGCACAGCGCACTGAAGCTTTCTTT	CASSLAQRTEAFF
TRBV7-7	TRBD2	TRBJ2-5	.	TGTGCCAGCAGCTTAGCGCTAGCGGGGGGAAAAGAGACCCAGTACTTC	CASSLALAGGKETQYF
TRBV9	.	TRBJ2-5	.	TGTGCCAGCAGCGTGACAGCTAAGAAAGAGACCCAGTACTTC	CASSVTAKKETQYF
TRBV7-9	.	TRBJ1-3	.	TGTGCCAGCAGCTTAGGGGCAGTAAACACCATATATTTT	CASSLGAVNTIYF
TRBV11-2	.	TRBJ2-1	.	TGTGCCAGCAGCTTAGATCTGGGGGTCTCTGAGCAGTTCTTC	CASSLDLGVSEQFF
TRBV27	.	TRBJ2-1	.	TGTGCCAGCAGGGCAGACAGTATCAAGCAGTTCTTC	CASRADSIKQFF
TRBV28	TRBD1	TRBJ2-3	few	TGTGCCAGCACGGACAGGGGTAGCACAGATACGCAGTATTTT	CASTDRGSTDTQYF
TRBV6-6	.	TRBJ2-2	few	TGTGCCAGCAGTTATGACGGCACCGGGGAGCTGTTTTTT	CASSYDGTGELFF
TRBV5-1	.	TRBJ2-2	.	TGCGCCAGCAGCCACTCGGGGGATACGAACACCGGGGAGCTGTTTTTT	CASSHSGDTNTGELFF
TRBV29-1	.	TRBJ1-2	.	TGCAGCGTTGGGGACGGACTTAACTATGGCTACACCTTC	CSVGDGLNYGYTF
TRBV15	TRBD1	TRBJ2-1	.	TGTGCCACCAGCAGGGACAGGGGTGACAATGAGCAGTTCTTC	CATSRDRGDNEQFF
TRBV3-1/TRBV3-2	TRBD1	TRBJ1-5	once	TGTGCCAGCAGCCCGTTCGGACAGGGAGGAAATCAGCCCCAGCATTTT	CASSPFGQGGNQPQHF
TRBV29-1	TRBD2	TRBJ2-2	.	TGCAGCGTCAATGGACTAGCGGGGGTTTCTAACACCGGGGAGCTGTTTTTT	CSVNGLAGVSNTGELFF
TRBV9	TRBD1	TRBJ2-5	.	TGTGCCAGCAGCGTAGGAGGGGACAGGAGAGAGACCCAGTACTTC	CASSVGGDRRETQYF
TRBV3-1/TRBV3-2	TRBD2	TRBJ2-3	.	TGTGCCAGCAGGGCTAGCGGGAACAGAGATACGCAGTATTTT	CASRASGNRDTQYF
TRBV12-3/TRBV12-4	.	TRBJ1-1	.	TGTGCCAGCAGTCACGGAAGTAACACTGAAGCTTTCTTT	CASSHGSNTEAFF
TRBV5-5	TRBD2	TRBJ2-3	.	TGTGCCAGCAGCCCCCTAGCGGGCCACACAGATACGCAGTATTTT	CASSPLAGHTDTQYF
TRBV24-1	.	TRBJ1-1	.	TGTGCCACCCTTGGAGCTTTCTTT	CATLGAFF
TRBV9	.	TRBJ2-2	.	TGTGCCAGCAGCGTCCGGGCTTCACCCCCCGGGGAGCTGTTTTTT	CASSVRASPPGELFF
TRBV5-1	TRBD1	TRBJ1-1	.	TGCGCCAGCAGCTCTGTAACAGGGGGCAACACTGAAGCTTTCTTT	CASSSVTGGNTEAFF
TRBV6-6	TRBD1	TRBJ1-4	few	TGTGCCAGCAGACGACAGGGTAGTAATGAAAAACTGTTTTTT	CASRRQGSNEKLFF
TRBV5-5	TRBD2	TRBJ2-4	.	TGTGCCAGCAGCTCCTCGGCGGGGGTTCAAAACATTCAGTACTTC	CASSSSAGVQNIQYF
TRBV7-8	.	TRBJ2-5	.	TGTGCCAGCAGCTTAGCCGGGGGTCCGGGGGAGACCCAGTACTTC	CASSLAGGPGETQYF
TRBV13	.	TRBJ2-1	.	TGTGCCAGCAGCCCTACTCGGGGGAGCTACAATGAGCAGTTCTTC	CASSPTRGSYNEQFF
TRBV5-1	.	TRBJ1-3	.	TGCGCCAGCAGCTTGGATATTATAACCACTGGAAACACCATATATTTT	CASSLDIITTGNTIYF
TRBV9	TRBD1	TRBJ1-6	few	TGTGCCAGCAGCGAGAGGACAGGGACGGGTAATTCACCCCTCCACTTT	CASSERTGTGNSPLHF
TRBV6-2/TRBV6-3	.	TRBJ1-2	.	TGTGCCAGCAGTTACTCTTACTATGGCTACACCTTC	CASSYSYYGYTF
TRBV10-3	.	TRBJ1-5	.	TGTGCCATCAGTGAGTCGGGGCAGACTCTCAATCAGCCCCAGCATTTT	CAISESGQTLNQPQHF
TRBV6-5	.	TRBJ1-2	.	TGTGCCAGCATTCAAGGGGGGGGGCAGGGGGGCTACACCTTC	CASIQGGGQGGYTF
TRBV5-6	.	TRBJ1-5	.	TGTGCCAGCAGCTTCTTGGAGAGCAATCAGCCCCAGCATTTT	CASSFLESNQPQHF
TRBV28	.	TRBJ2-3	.	TGTGCCAGCAGTCCTCGGGGCGGCAGCACAGATACGCAGTATTTT	CASSPRGGSTDTQYF
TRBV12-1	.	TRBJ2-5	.	TGTGCCAGCAGCTTTGCCCTGCTAGCGGCAAGAGAGACCCAGTACTTC	CASSFALLAARETQYF
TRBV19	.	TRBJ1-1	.	TGTGCCAGTAGTAGAGAAGAAGCGAACACTGAAGCTTTCTTT	CASSREEANTEAFF
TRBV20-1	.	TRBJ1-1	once	TGCAGTGCTACGAACAGGGCCGCTTTCTTT	CSATNRAAFF
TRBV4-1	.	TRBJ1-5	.	TGCGCCAGCAGCCAAGGATCCGGGACCCCTTTTCAGCCCCAGCATTTT	CASSQGSGTPFQPQHF
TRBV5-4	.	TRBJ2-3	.	TGTGCCAGCATGAGGGGGGGCGGGCGCGATACGCAGTATTTT	CASMRGGGRDTQYF
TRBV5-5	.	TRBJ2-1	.	TGTGCCAGCAGCCTCTCCGGGACTCTCTACAATGAGCAGTTCTTC	CASSLSGTLYNEQFF
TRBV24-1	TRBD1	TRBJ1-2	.	TGTGCCACCAGTGACACCAGGACAGGGGGAGTCTATGGCTACACCTTC	CATSDTRTGGVYGYTF
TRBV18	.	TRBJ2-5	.	TGTGCCAGCTCACCGCTTACTGAGACCCAGTACTTC	CASSPLTETQYF
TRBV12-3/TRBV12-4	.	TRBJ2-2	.	TGTGCCAGCAGACGACGGTACACCGGGGAGCTGTTTTTT	CASRRRYTGELFF
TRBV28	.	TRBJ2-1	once	TGTGCCAGCAGTTTATACGGGGGGCGCAATGAGCAGTTCTTC	CASSLYGGRNEQFF
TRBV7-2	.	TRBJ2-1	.	TGTGCCAGCAGCTTACTAAATGAGCAGTTCTTC	CASSLLNEQFF
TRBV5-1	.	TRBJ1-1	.	TGCGCCAGCAGCTTGATCGGGGATACTGAAGCTTTCTTT	CASSLIGDTEAFF
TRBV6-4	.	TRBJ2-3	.	TGTGCCAGCAGTGACAACACAGATACGCAGTATTTT	CASSDNTDTQYF
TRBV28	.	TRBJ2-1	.	TGTGCCAGCATAGGAACTAGCTCTATCAATGAGCAGTTCTTC	CASIGTSSINEQFF